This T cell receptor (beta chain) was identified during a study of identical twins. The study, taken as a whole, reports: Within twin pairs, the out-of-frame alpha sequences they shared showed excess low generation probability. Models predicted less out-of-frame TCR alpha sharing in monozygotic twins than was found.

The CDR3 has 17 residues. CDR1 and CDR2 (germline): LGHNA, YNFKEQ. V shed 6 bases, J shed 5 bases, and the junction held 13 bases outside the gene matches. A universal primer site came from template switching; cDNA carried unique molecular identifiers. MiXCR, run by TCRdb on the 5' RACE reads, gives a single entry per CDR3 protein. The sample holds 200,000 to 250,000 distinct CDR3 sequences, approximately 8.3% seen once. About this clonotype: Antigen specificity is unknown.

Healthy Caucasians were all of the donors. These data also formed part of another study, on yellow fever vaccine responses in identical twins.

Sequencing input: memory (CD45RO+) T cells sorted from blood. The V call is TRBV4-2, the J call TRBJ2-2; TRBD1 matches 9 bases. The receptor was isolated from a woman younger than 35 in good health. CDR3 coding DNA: TGTGCCAGCAGTCTCACCGGGACAGGGTCGGGGACCGGGGAGCTGTTTTTT. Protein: CASSLTGTGSGTGELFF.